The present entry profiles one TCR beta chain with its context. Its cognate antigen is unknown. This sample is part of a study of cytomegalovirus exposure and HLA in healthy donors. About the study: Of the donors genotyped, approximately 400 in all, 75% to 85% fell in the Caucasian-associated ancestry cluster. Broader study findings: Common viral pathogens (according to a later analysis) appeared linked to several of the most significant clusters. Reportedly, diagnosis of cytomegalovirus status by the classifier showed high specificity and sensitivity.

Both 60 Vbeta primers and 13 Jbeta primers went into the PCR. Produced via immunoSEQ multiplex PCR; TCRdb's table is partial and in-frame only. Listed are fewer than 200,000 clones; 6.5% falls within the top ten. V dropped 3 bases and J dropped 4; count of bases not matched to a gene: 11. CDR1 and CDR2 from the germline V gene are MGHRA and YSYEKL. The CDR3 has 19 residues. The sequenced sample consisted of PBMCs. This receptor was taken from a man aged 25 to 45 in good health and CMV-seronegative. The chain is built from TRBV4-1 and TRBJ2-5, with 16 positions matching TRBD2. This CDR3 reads CASSHPGLAGGPGRETQYF. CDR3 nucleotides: TGCGCCAGCAGCCACCCGGGACTAGCGGGAGGGCCGGGGCGAGAGACCCAGTACTTC.